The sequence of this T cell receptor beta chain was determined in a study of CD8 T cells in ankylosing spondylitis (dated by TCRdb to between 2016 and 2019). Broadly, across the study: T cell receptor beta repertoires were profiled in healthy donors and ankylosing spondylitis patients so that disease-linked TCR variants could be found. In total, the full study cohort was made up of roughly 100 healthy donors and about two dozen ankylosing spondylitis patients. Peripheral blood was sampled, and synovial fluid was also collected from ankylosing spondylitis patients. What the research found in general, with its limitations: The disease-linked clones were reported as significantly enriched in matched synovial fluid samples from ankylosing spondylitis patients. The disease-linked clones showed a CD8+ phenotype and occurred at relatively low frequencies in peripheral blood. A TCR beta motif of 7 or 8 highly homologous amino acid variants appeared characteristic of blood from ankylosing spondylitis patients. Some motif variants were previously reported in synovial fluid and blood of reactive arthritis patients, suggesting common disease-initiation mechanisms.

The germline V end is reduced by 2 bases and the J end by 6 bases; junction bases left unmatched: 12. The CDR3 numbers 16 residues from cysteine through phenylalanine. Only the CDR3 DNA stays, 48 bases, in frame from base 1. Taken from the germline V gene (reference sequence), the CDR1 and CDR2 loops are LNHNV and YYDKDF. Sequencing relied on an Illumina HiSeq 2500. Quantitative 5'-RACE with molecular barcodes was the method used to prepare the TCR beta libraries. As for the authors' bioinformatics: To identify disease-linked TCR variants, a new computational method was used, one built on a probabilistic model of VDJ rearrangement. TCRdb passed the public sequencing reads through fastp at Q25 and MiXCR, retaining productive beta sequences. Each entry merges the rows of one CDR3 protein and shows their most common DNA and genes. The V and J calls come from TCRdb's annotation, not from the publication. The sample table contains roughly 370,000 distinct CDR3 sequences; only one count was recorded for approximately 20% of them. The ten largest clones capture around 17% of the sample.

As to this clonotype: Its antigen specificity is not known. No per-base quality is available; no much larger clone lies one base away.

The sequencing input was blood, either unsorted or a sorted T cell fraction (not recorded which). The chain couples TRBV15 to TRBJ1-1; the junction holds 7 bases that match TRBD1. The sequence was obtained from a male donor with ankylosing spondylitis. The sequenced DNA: TGTGCCACCAGCAGATCTAAGACAGGGCGTTTCGCTGAAGCTTTCTTT. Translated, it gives CATSRSKTGRFAEAFF.